This note documents a single TCR beta chain sequence. Cohorts were assigned according to the clinical history that participants reported. This specimen belongs to a study of blood T cell repertoires in COVID-19. The assay was immunoSEQ multiplex PCR, and TCRdb's table has in-frame clones only and misses some. The table includes approximately 330,000 clones, over 85% detected once. There are 16 residues in the CDR3. Germline values: CDR1 SGHRS, CDR2 YFSETQ. With V trimmed by 0 bases and J by 5 bases, 7 bases remained unmatched. The sequence was obtained from a woman aged 25 to 45 who had recovered from COVID-19. The sequenced material came from PBMCs or T cells enriched from blood (not recorded which). V gene TRBV5-1 combines with J gene TRBJ2-3; 9 bases fit TRBD1. The CDR3 spells CASSLAGTGIEDTQYF. In nucleotides, the CDR3 is TGCGCCAGCAGCTTGGCCGGGACAGGGATAGAAGATACGCAGTATTTT.